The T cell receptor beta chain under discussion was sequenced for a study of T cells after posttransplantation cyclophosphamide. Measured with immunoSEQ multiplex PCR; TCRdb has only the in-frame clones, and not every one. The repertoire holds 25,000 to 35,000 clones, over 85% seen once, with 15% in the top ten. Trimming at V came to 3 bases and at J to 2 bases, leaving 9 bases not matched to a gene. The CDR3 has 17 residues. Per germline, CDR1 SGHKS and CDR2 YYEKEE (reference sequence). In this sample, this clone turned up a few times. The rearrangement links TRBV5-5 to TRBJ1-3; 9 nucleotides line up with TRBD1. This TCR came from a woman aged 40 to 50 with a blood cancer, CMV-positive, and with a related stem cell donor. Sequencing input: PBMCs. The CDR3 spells CASSWGDRVSAGNTIYF. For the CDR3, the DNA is TGTGCCAGCAGCTGGGGGGACAGGGTATCGGCTGGAAACACCATATATTTT.